The following is a T cell receptor beta chain sequence with its context. No antigen is known for it. These data originate in a study of graft-versus-host responses after intestinal transplantation. Overall study context: The whole recipient group had anti-thymocyte globulin induction followed by tacrolimus and steroids for about three years. Study-wide results and limits: The highest levels of circulating GvH clones went along with early declines in HvG clones after transplant. Some patients had graft-donor T cell macrochimerism, and their allografts showed high graft-versus-host to host-versus-graft clonal ratios. Detection of GvH clones occurred in recipient marrow, and some had their first appearance in ileum or blood.

Profiling relied on immunoSEQ multiplex PCR, and the TCRdb table lists in-frame clones only, not all of them. The sample holds fewer than 30,000 clones, around 94% seen once. The origin of this receptor is a human patient who received an intestinal transplant, so some T cells may come from the graft donor. The sample consisted of PBMCs, taken approximately 32 days after intestinal transplant.

The CDR3 sequence: CASSAHRGSLGNTEAFF. The CDR3 DNA follows: TGCGCCAGCAGCGCACACAGGGGGTCCTTGGGTAACACTGAAGCTTTCTTT. The chain recombines TRBV4-1 with TRBJ1-1, with TRBD1 matching over 8 bases. The CDR3 has 17 amino acids. Trimming removed 5 bases from V and 2 bases from J; junction bases left unmatched: 13. From germline, CDR1 is MGHRA and CDR2 YSYEKL.